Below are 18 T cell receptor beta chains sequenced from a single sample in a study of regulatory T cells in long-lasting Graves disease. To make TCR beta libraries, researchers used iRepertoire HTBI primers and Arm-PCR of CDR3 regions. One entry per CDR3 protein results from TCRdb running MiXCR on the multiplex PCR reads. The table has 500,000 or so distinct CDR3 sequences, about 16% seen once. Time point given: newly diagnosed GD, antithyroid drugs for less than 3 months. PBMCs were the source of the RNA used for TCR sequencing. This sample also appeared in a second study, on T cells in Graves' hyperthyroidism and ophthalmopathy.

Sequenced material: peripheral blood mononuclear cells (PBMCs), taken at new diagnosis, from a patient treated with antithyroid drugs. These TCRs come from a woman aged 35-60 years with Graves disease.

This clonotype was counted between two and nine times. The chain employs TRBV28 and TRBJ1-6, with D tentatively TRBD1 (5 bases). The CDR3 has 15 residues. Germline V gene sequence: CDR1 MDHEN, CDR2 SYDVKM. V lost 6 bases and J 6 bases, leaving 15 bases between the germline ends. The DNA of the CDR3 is TGTGCCAGCAGCCTTCCTGAGGGGCTTAATTCACCCCTCCACTTT. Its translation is CASSLPEGLNSPLHF.

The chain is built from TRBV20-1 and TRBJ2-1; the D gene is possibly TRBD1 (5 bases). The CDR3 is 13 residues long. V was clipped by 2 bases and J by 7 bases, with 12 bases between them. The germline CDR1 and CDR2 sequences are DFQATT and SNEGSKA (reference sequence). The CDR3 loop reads CSARSQDKNEQFF. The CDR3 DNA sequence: TGCAGTGCTAGATCCCAGGACAAAAATGAGCAGTTCTTC.

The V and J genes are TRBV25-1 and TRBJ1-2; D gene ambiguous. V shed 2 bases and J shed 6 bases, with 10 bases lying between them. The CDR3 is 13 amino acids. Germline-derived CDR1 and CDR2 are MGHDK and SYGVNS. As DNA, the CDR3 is TGTGCCAGCAGTGAAGGAGGGCTGAATGGCTACACCTTC. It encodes CASSEGGLNGYTF.

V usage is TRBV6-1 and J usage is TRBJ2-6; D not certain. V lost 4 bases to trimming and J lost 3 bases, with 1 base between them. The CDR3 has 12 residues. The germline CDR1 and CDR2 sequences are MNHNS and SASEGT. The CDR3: CASSGGANVLTF. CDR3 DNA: TGTGCCAGCAGTGGTGGGGCCAACGTCCTGACTTTC.

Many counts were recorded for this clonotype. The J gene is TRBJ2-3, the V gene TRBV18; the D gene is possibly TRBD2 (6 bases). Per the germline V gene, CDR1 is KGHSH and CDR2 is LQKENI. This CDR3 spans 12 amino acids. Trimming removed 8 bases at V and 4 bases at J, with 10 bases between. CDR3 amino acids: CASAGGADTQYF. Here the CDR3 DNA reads TGTGCCAGCGCCGGGGGTGCAGATACGCAGTATTTT.

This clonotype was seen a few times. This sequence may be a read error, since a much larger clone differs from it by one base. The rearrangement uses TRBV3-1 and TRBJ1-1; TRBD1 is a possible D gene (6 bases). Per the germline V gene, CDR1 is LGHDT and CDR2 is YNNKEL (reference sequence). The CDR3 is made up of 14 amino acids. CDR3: CVSSQRDTNTEAFF. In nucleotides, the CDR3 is TGTGTCAGCAGCCAACGGGACACCAACACTGAAGCTTTCTTT.

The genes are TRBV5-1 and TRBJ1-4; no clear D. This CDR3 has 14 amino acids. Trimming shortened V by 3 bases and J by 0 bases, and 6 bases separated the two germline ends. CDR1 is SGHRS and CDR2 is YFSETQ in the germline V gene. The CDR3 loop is CASSSTPTNEKLFF. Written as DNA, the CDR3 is TGCGCCAGCAGCTCTACTCCAACTAATGAAAAACTGTTTTTT.

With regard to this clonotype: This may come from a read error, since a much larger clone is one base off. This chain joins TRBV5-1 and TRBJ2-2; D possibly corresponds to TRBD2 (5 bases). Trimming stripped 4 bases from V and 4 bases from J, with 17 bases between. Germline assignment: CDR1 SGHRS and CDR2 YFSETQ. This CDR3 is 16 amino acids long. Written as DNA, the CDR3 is TGCGCCAGCAGCCCGACTACTAACGGGGTCACCGGGGAGCTGTTTTTT. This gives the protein CASSPTTNGVTGELFF.

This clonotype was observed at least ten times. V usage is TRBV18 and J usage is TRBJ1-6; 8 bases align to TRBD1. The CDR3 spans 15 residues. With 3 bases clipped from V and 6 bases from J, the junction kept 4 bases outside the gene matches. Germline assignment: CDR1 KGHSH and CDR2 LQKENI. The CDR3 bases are TGTGCCAGCTCACCTCCGGGACAGGCTAATTCACCCCTCCACTTT. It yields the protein CASSPPGQANSPLHF.

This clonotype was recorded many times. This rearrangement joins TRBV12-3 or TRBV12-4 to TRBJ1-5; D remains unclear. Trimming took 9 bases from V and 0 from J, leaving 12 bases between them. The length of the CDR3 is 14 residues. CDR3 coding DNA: TGTGCCAGTCGCATGGGCGATAGCAATCAGCCCCAGCATTTT. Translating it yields CASRMGDSNQPQHF.

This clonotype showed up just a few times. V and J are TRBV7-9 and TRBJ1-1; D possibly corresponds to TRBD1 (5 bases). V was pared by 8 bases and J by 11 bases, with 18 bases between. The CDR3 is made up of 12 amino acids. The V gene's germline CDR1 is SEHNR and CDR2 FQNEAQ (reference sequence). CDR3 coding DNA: TGTGCCAGCGGTAGGACCCCCGAGGGGGCTTTCTTT. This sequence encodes CASGRTPEGAFF.

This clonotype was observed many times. CDR3: CASRMGPNTEAFF. In nucleotides, the CDR3 is TGTGCCAGCCGCATGGGGCCTAACACTGAAGCTTTCTTT. The chain is built from TRBV18 and TRBJ1-1; D is possibly TRBD1 (5 bases). The CDR3 sequence is 13 residues long. CDR1 is KGHSH and CDR2 is LQKENI in the germline V gene. Trimming pared 8 bases from V and 2 bases from J, leaving 12 bases between.

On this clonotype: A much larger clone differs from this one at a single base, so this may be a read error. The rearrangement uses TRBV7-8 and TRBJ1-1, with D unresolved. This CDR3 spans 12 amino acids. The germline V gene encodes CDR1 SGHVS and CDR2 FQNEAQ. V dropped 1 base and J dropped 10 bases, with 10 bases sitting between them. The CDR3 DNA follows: TGTGCCAGCAGCTTAGGTTTCGGTGGAGCTTTCTTT. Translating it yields CASSLGFGGAFF.

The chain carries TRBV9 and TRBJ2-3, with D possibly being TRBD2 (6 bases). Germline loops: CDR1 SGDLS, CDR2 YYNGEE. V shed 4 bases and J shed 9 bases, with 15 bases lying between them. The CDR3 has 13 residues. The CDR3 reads CASSPTGGDTQYF. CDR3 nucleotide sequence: TGTGCCAGCAGCCCAACCGGGGGTGACACGCAGTATTTT.

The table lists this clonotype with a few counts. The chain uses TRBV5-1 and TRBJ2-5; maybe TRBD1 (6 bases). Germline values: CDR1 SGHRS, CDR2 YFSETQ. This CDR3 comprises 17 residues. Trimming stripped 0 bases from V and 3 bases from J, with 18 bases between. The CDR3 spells CASSLEVGRQDEETQYF. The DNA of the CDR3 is TGCGCCAGCAGCTTGGAGGTCGGGCGACAGGACGAAGAGACCCAGTACTTC.

The CDR3 is CSARVGGEKTDTQYF. Written as DNA, the CDR3 is TGCAGTGCCCGAGTCGGCGGGGAAAAGACAGATACGCAGTATTTT. This rearrangement joins TRBV20-1 to TRBJ2-3; weak D call: TRBD2 (6 bases). The V gene lost 6 bases and the J gene lost 3 bases, with 19 bases spanning the gap. The germline V gene encodes CDR1 DFQATT and CDR2 SNEGSKA (reference sequence). This CDR3 region has 15 residues.

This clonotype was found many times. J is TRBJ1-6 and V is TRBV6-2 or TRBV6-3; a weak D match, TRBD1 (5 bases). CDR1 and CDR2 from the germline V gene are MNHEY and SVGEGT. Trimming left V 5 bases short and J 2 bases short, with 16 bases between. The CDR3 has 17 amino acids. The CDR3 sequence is CASSEGAGTAYNSPLHF. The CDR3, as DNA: TGTGCCAGCAGTGAAGGGGCGGGGACGGCCTATAATTCACCCCTCCACTTT.

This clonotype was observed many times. The CDR3 here is CASTPGGGEQFF. The CDR3 DNA follows: TGTGCCAGCACCCCGGGGGGAGGTGAGCAGTTCTTC. V is TRBV6-2 or TRBV6-3 and J is TRBJ2-1, with TRBD2 matching over 7 bases. The ends lost 7 bases at V and 9 bases at J; junction bases unmatched: 6. This CDR3 region has 12 residues. Germline CDR1 is MNHEY and CDR2 is SVGEGT.